Sequencing of this T cell receptor (beta chain) was carried out in a study of blood T cell repertoires in COVID-19 (dated by TCRdb to about 2020). Background on the whole study: Recovered participants in ImmuneRACE Cohort 3 were defined by two consecutive negative NP/OP PCR tests, clearance by a healthcare professional, or resolution of symptoms. The collaborator samples originated in the United States, Italy and Spain and spanned the acute and convalescent phases of COVID-19. The material from the prospective study consisted of cDNA or gDNA derived from T cells, B-cell-depleted T cells, or PBMCs. Subjects who had been exposed to COVID-19, were actively infected with it, or had recovered from it provided the deeply sampled blood TCRbeta repertoires that made up the dataset. A freely available public database, intended as a resource for researchers studying the immune response to SARS-CoV-2, is where the repertoires were released. The samples were drawn from two sources: the first 160 participants of the ongoing ImmuneRACE study, and 1,200 or so subjects contributed by 6 global collaborators. A de-identified subject ID, COVID-19 status, age in years and sex were almost always included in the sample metadata. Where available, HLA class I and class II types were taken from metadata supplied by the sample provider and were not determined by assay-based typing. Beyond this particular receptor, the publication reports: Clinical and demographic metadata were provided uncurated, with the amount varying by source and participant.

Turning to this clone: The clone's antigen remains unknown. Base quality data are lacking; no much larger clone is found one base away.

Enrolling through a virtual design, the prospective study's participants ranged in age from roughly 18 to 89 years and lived across 20 to 25 United States geographic areas. Cohort assignment in the prospective study relied on participant-reported clinical history from a screening survey and a study questionnaire. In the prospective study, mobile phlebotomists collected whole blood, serum and a nasopharyngeal or oropharyngeal swab from each participant. Participants in the prospective study had the option to provide additional blood draws and questionnaires over a roughly 2-month period. Before DNA extraction, blood samples from the prospective study were shipped at room temperature or frozen. TCRbeta CDR3 regions were amplified from genomic DNA by means of the immunoSEQ Assay, a bias-controlled multiplex PCR. The authors' pipeline ran thus. The number of nucleated cells in each sample was estimated by amplification of reference gene primers within the assay. Sequence reads were collapsed and filtered to measure the absolute abundance of every unique TCRbeta CDR3 rearrangement. For each sample, productive Simpson clonality was calculated as the square root of Simpson's diversity index over productive rearrangements. TCRdb provides this immuneACCESS table in a form limited to in-frame rearrangements. Some clones are lacking; in checked studies, under half of them reflect an unresolved V gene, and why the rest are absent is not known. V and J calls plus clone size are reproduced from that table; the DNA served to infer D and trimming. The table for this sample lists a few hundred thousand clones; roughly 86% of them were counted only once. The ten largest clones take up 1.5% to 2.5% of the sample.

The V and J ends are trimmed by 0 bases and 3 bases, leaving 9 bases between them. CDR1 and CDR2 were assigned from the germline V gene as SGDLS and YYNGEE. Measured from the cysteine to the phenylalanine, the CDR3 is 14 residues long. The kept DNA is CDR3 alone, 42 bases in frame from the first base. The sample taken for sequencing was PBMCs or T cells enriched from blood (not recorded which). The TCR was taken from a man between 35 and 55 years old in a cohort exposed to, infected with or recovered from COVID-19 (not recorded which). Recombination joined TRBV9 with TRBJ1-1, with the identity of the D gene unclear. The CDR3 sequence is CASSVAPGYTEAFF. The nucleotides are TGTGCCAGCAGCGTAGCTCCGGGTTACACTGAAGCTTTCTTT.